The 11 T cell receptor beta chains in this list originate from one sample, sequenced in a study of patients and donors after allogeneic stem cell transplantation (dated by TCRdb to about 2020). The library came from RT-PCR. Sequencing used a NextSeq 550. TCRdb applied fastp at Q25 and MiXCR to the public reads, then kept only in-frame beta chains. Rows with a matching CDR3 protein are joined into one entry that keeps the most common DNA and genes. The sample profile shows approximately 88,000 distinct CDR3 sequences; approximately 5.2% of them were found once. The biggest ten clones account for 2.5% to 3% of the sample. Sequencing was performed on blood, either unsorted or a sorted T cell fraction (not recorded which). These receptors came from a human donor who was either an allogeneic HSCT recipient or a stem cell or donor lymphocyte infusion donor (not recorded which). It is not recorded whose cells these are; they may come from a transplant donor.

As concerns this clonotype: One base away lies a much larger clone, so this may be a sequencing read error. The chain is built from TRBV9 and TRBJ2-7, with D perhaps assigned TRBD1 or TRBD2 (5 bases each). This CDR3 spans 14 amino acids. V was clipped by 2 bases and J by 7 bases, with 16 bases between them. The germline V gene encodes CDR1 SGDLS and CDR2 YYNGEE. CDR3 protein: CASSVAGASWEQYF. The CDR3 region has the DNA TGTGCCAGCAGCGTTGCTGGGGCTAGCTGGGAGCAGTACTTC.

This clonotype was seen at least ten times. This rearrangement joins TRBV18 to TRBJ2-1, with 8 bases matching TRBD2. This CDR3 region has 16 residues. Germline V gene sequence: CDR1 KGHSH, CDR2 LQKENI. The ends lost 1 base at V and 0 bases at J; junction bases unmatched: 2. The CDR3 sequence is CASSPLRGGSYNEQFF. CDR3 nucleotides: TGTGCCAGCTCACCACTACGGGGGGGCTCCTACAATGAGCAGTTCTTC.

The chain carries TRBV20-1 and TRBJ2-5; 7 bases map to TRBD2. CDR3 length equals 15 residues. The ends lost 4 bases at V and 5 bases at J; junction bases unmatched: 13. Germline CDR1 reads DFQATT; CDR2 reads SNEGSKA (reference sequence). This chain's CDR3 is CSATPEERGSETQYF. CDR3 nucleotide sequence: TGCAGTGCTACCCCCGAGGAGCGGGGAAGCGAGACCCAGTACTTC.

V gene TRBV7-9 combines with J gene TRBJ1-6; D ambiguous. Germline CDR1 is SEHNR and CDR2 is FQNEAQ (reference sequence). The CDR3 contains 12 residues. Trimming removed 7 bases from V and 8 bases from J, with 9 bases in between. CDR3 region: CASTHGDSPLHF. CDR3 nucleotide sequence: TGTGCCAGCACCCACGGTGATTCACCCCTCCACTTT.

This clonotype has more than one count but fewer than ten. The chain has TRBV20-1 and TRBJ1-1, with TRBD1 as a possible D gene (5 bases). Germline values: CDR1 DFQATT, CDR2 SNEGSKA (reference sequence). CDR3 length equals 14 residues. V was trimmed by 6 bases and J by 8 bases, leaving 22 bases between them. CDR3 sequence reads: CSARSPSGLHEAFF. The CDR3 DNA reads TGCAGTGCCAGAAGCCCTTCGGGGCTGCACGAAGCTTTCTTT.

In this sample, this clonotype turned up many times. The chain links TRBV4-1 to TRBJ2-2; D uncertain. This CDR3 spans 16 amino acids. The germline V gene has CDR1 MGHRA and CDR2 YSYEKL. V lost 0 bases and J 0 bases, leaving 8 bases between the germline ends. The CDR3 DNA reads as TGCGCCAGCAGCCAAGAAACAACCGCGAACACCGGGGAGCTGTTTTTT. It is translated as CASSQETTANTGELFF.

This clonotype was counted many times. The CDR3 spells CASSVQDRYGYTF. The CDR3 bases are TGTGCCAGCAGCGTACAGGACCGCTATGGCTACACCTTC. This chain connects TRBV9 to TRBJ1-2; D unclear. The CDR3 sequence is 13 residues long. CDR1 is SGDLS, CDR2 YYNGEE, per germline. V was pared by 1 base and J by 4 bases, with 8 bases between.

The chain links TRBV19 to TRBJ1-1, with 9 bases identical to TRBD1. CDR1 is LNHDA, CDR2 SQIVND, per germline (reference sequence). V shed 10 bases and J 4 bases; nucleotides not matched to a gene: 16. The CDR3 runs 16 residues. The CDR3 DNA follows: TGTGCCACGGGAGTTTCACAGGGGGCGCGGGCCACTGAAGCTTTCTTT. It yields the protein CATGVSQGARATEAFF.

The rearrangement links TRBV15 to TRBJ1-3; no reliable D call. V lost 8 bases and J 0 bases, leaving 17 bases between the germline ends. The CDR3 has 16 residues. Germline V gives CDR1 LNHNV, CDR2 YYDKDF (reference sequence). CDR3 protein: CATSDARLNSGNTIYF. The CDR3 DNA sequence: TGTGCCACCTCGGATGCGAGGTTAAACTCTGGAAACACCATATATTTT.

This clonotype was observed many times. The chain has TRBV5-1 and TRBJ2-3, with 7 bases that match TRBD2. The CDR3 runs to 13 residues. From germline, CDR1 is SGHRS and CDR2 YFSETQ. Trimming removed 5 bases from V and 0 bases from J; junction bases left unmatched: 0. CDR3 residues: CASRRGSTDTQYF. The DNA of the CDR3 is TGCGCCAGCAGGCGGGGGAGCACAGATACGCAGTATTTT.

This clonotype was seen ten or more times. J is TRBJ2-7 and V is TRBV28, with D possibly TRBD2 on 5 matching bases. V lost 6 bases and J 7 bases, leaving 16 bases between the germline ends. This CDR3 has 13 amino acids. Germline CDR1 MDHEN, CDR2 SYDVKM. In DNA form, the CDR3 reads TGTGCCAGCAGATGGGCCTCGGGATGGGAGCAGTACTTC. It specifies CASRWASGWEQYF.